Listed here are 13 T cell receptor beta chains from one sample, sequenced in a study of Ad26.COV2.S vaccination and SARS-CoV-2 variants. Data came from immunoSEQ multiplex PCR; TCRdb stores just in-frame clones and leaves some out. The table lists 350,000 to 500,000 clones, about 91% of them singletons. The treatment here: about 20 received Ad26.COV2.S at low or high dose, single or two shots; 5 received placebo; per-sample allocation not given. The samples were gathered on day 63 after the first injection of vaccine or placebo. The sample in question was peripheral blood, obtained in a trial of Ad26.COV2.S vaccine versus placebo. The source is a person between 18 and 60 years old who received the Ad26.COV2.S COVID-19 vaccine or a placebo.

Regarding this clone: This CDR3 is also generated by other DNA sequences in the sample. The V and J genes are TRBV18 and TRBJ2-5; D is unclear. Deletions cut 3 bases from V and 1 base from J, with 3 bases between. This CDR3 spans 12 amino acids. Germline values: CDR1 KGHSH, CDR2 LQKENI. In nucleotides, the CDR3 is TGTGCCAGCTCACCCCCCCAAGAGACCCAGTACTTC. Amino acid sequence: CASSPPQETQYF. The variable domain in full, with the rest retrieved from reference TRBV18 and TRBJ2-5, is NAGVMQNPRHLVRRRGQEARLRCSPMKGHSHVYWYRQLPEEGLKFMVYLQKENIIDESGMPKERFSAEFPKEGPSILRIQQVVRGDSAAYFCASSPPQETQYFGPGTRLLVL.

The rearrangement uses TRBV5-1 and TRBJ2-2; D is perhaps TRBD2 (6 bases). Germline V lookup: CDR1 SGHRS, CDR2 YFSETQ. V lost 6 bases and J 3 bases, leaving 18 bases between the germline ends. This CDR3 comprises 16 residues. The CDR3 spells CASTQMGRLYTGELFF. The CDR3 DNA is TGCGCCAGCACCCAAATGGGGAGGCTATACACCGGGGAGCTGTTTTTT.

The genes are TRBV7-8 and TRBJ2-3; D gene uncertain. CDR3 length equals 14 residues. Germline loops: CDR1 SGHVS, CDR2 FQNEAQ. V was pared by 2 bases and J by 4 bases, with 10 bases between. Written as DNA, the CDR3 is TGTGCCAGCAGCTTAATGTCCAGACCAGATACGCAGTATTTT. Translation gives CASSLMSRPDTQYF. Looking up the rest from reference TRBV7-8 and TRBJ2-3 gives the full variable domain: GAGVSQSPRYKVAKRGQDVALRCDPISGHVSLFWYQQALGQGPEFLTYFQNEAQLDKSGLPSDRFFAERPEGSVSTLKIQRTQQEDSAVYLCASSLMSRPDTQYFGPGTRLTVL.

This chain connects TRBV5-1 to TRBJ1-6; tentative D call: TRBD1 (5 bases). Germline values: CDR1 SGHRS, CDR2 YFSETQ. Deletions cut 0 bases from V and 8 bases from J, with 9 bases between. The CDR3 is 14 residues long. CDR3 sequence reads: CASSLGGPYSPLHF. In DNA, the CDR3 is TGCGCCAGCAGCTTGGGGGGACCTTATTCACCCCTCCACTTT.

Notes on this clone: The same CDR3 arises from other DNA sequences in this sample as well. J is TRBJ2-1 and V is TRBV6-2 or TRBV6-3, with 7 bases aligning to TRBD2. The CDR3 is 14 residues long. Looked up from germline, CDR1 is MNHEY and CDR2 is SVGEGT. V lost 3 bases, J lost 5 bases, and 4 bases stayed unmatched. This CDR3 reads CASSYGGENNEQFF. The CDR3 bases are TGTGCCAGCAGTTATGGGGGGGAAAACAATGAGCAGTTCTTC.

The V gene is TRBV28, the J gene TRBJ2-1; 12 positions match TRBD2. The CDR3 has 16 amino acids. In germline, CDR1 is MDHEN, CDR2 SYDVKM. The V and J ends lost 4 bases and 8 bases, in that order; junction bases with no gene match: 9. The CDR3 sequence is CASSSPSGRAVDEQFF. In DNA form, the CDR3 reads TGTGCCAGCAGTTCCCCTAGCGGGAGGGCCGTAGATGAGCAGTTCTTC. Full variable domain (outside the CDR3, taken from reference TRBV28 and TRBJ2-1): DVKVTQSSRYLVKRTGEKVFLECVQDMDHENMFWYRQDPGLGLRLIYFSYDVKMKEKGDIPEGYSVSREKKERFSLILESASTNQTSMYLCASSSPSGRAVDEQFFGPGTRLTVL.

This chain joins TRBV4-3 and TRBJ2-2; D remains unclear. Trimming took off 1 base at V and 6 bases at J, with 12 bases between the two ends. This CDR3 region has 15 residues. Per the germline V gene, CDR1 is LGHNA and CDR2 is YSLEER. CDR3 in DNA: TGCGCCAGCAGCCAAGGGTCTTCAAGGGCCGGGGAGCTGTTTTTT. Translating it yields CASSQGSSRAGELFF.

V and J are TRBV14 and TRBJ1-2; D is possibly TRBD1 (6 bases). CDR3 size: 16 residues. Per germline, CDR1 SGHDN and CDR2 FVKESK. The V gene lost 5 bases and the J gene lost 2 bases, with 18 bases spanning the gap. In nucleotides, the CDR3 is TGTGCCAGCAGCTTCCAAGGTGGACAGCTAAACTATGGCTACACCTTC. The encoded protein is CASSFQGGQLNYGYTF. The full variable domain, completed using reference TRBV14 and TRBJ1-2, is EAGVTQFPSHSVIEKGQTVTLRCDPISGHDNLYWYRRVMGKEIKFLLHFVKESKQDESGMPNNRFLAERTGGTYSTLKVQPAELEDSGVYFCASSFQGGQLNYGYTFGSGTRLTVV.

The chain recombines TRBV19 with TRBJ1-6; 8 nucleotides line up with TRBD1. From germline, CDR1 is LNHDA and CDR2 SQIVND (reference sequence). The CDR3 covers 18 residues. V gave up 5 bases and J gave up 4 bases; unmatched junction bases: 13. DNA of the CDR3: TGTGCCAGTAGTTCAGCAACCGGACAGGGCAGTTATAATTCACCCCTCCACTTT. This encodes CASSSATGQGSYNSPLHF.

The chain carries TRBV7-9 and TRBJ2-3; the match to TRBD2 covers 9 bases. Germline V gene data show CDR1 as SEHNR and CDR2 as FQNEAQ (reference sequence). Trimming cost V 4 bases and J 2 bases; bases outside gene matches: 4. CDR3 size: 15 residues. The CDR3 nucleotides read TGTGCCAGCAGCTACCTAGCGGGGTTCACAGATACGCAGTATTTT. Translating gives CASSYLAGFTDTQYF. Full variable domain (rest looked up from reference TRBV7-9 and TRBJ2-3): DTGVSQNPRHKITKRGQNVTFRCDPISEHNRLYWYRQTLGQGPEFLTYFQNEAQLEKSRLLSDRFSAERPKGSFSTLEIQRTEQGDSAMYLCASSYLAGFTDTQYFGPGTRLTVL.

V is TRBV30 and J is TRBJ2-7, with D hard to call. The CDR3 length is 13 residues. Germline-derived CDR1 and CDR2 are GTSNPN and SVGIG (reference sequence). Trimming pared 7 bases from V and 0 bases from J, leaving 13 bases between. The CDR3, as DNA: TGTGCCTACGAGGCGAAGACCTCCTACGAGCAGTACTTC. Translated, it gives CAYEAKTSYEQYF. Drawing the rest from reference TRBV30 and TRBJ2-7, the complete variable domain is SQTIHQWPATLVQPVGSPLSLECTVEGTSNPNLYWYRQAAGRGLQLLFYSVGIGQISSEVPQNLSASRPQDRQFILSSKKLLLSDSGFYLCAYEAKTSYEQYFGPGTRLTVT.

The chain couples TRBV7-3 to TRBJ1-2; D may be TRBD1 (6 bases). Per germline, CDR1 SGHTA and CDR2 FQGTGA. V lost 4 bases, J lost 8 bases, and 20 bases lay in between. The CDR3 totals 15 residues. This CDR3 is CASSSMTGPSGGYTF. The CDR3 DNA reads TGTGCCAGCAGCTCTATGACAGGACCCTCAGGGGGCTACACCTTC.

This chain joins TRBV10-3 and TRBJ2-5; D is unclear. In germline, CDR1 is ENHRY, CDR2 SYGVKD. V lost 3 bases and J 2 bases, leaving 10 bases between the germline ends. The CDR3 consists of 14 residues. In nucleotides, the CDR3 is TGTGCCATCAGTGATTGGGTCAGACAAGAGACCCAGTACTTC. Translating it yields CAISDWVRQETQYF.